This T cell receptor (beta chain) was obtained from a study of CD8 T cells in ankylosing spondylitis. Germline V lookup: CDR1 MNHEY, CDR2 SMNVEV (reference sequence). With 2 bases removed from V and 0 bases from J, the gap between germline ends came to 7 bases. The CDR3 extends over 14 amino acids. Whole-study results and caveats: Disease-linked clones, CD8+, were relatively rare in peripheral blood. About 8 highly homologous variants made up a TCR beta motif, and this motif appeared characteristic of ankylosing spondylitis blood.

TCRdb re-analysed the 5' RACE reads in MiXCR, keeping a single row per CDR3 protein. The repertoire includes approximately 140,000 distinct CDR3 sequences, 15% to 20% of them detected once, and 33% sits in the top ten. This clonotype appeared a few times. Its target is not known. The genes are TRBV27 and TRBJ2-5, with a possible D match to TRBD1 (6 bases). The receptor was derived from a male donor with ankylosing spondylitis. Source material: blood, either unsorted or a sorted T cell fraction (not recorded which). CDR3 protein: CASSLQGYQETQYF. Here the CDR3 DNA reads TGTGCCAGCAGTTTACAGGGGTACCAAGAGACCCAGTACTTC.